Presented here are 32 T cell receptor beta chains from one specimen sequenced in a study of blood T cells in healthy people across ages. A second PCR of about 6 to 11 cycles used a sample-barcoded 5' primer and a J-beta primer mix. TCRdb re-called the 5' RACE reads with MiXCR, one entry per CDR3 protein. The sample consists of a few hundred thousand distinct CDR3 sequences, about a quarter of them appearing once. These data were likewise used in another study, on T cells of mothers and their children.

The specimen sequenced was blood. The source is a boy aged 2-15 years in good health.

The chain employs TRBV7-9 and TRBJ2-7; possible D gene TRBD1, 6 bases. CDR3 length: 14 residues. CDR1 is SEHNR and CDR2 is FQNEAQ in the germline V gene (reference sequence). V was trimmed by 5 bases and J by 7 bases, leaving 18 bases between them. The CDR3 DNA sequence: TGTGCCAGCAGCCCAAGGACAGAGAGGTATGAGCAGTACTTC. This sequence encodes CASSPRTERYEQYF.

This chain links TRBV4-3 with TRBJ2-5; the match to TRBD2 covers 9 bases. The DNA end favors TRBJ2-1, so the J call may be wrong. CDR1 is LGHNA and CDR2 is YSLEER in the germline V gene. This CDR3 contains 20 residues. CDR3: CASSQDPWREGAWPYNEQFF. For the CDR3, the DNA is TGCGCCAGCAGCCAGGATCCCTGGCGGGAGGGGGCTTGGCCCTACAATGAGCAGTTCTTC.

The chain combines TRBV11-1 with TRBJ2-5; D possibly uses TRBD1 or TRBD2 (6 bases each). Matching the DNA end better, TRBJ2-1 makes the J call doubtful. The CDR3 runs to 15 residues. CDR1 SGHAT and CDR2 FQDESV come from the germline V gene (reference sequence). The CDR3 loop is CASSLGGGFYNEQFF. The CDR3 nucleotides read TGTGCCAGCAGCTTAGGAGGGGGGTTCTACAATGAGCAGTTCTTC.

The rearrangement uses TRBV7-9 and TRBJ2-5; TRBD2 is a possible D gene (5 bases). V shed 0 bases and J shed 2 bases, with 10 bases lying between them. Germline V gives CDR1 SEHNR, CDR2 FQNEAQ (reference sequence). This CDR3 contains 15 residues. Here the CDR3 reads CASSLARAAQETQYF. DNA of the CDR3: TGTGCCAGCAGCTTAGCGAGGGCGGCGCAAGAGACCCAGTACTTC. Complete variable domain (other parts from reference TRBV7-9 and TRBJ2-5): DTGVSQNPRHKITKRGQNVTFRCDPISEHNRLYWYRQTLGQGPEFLTYFQNEAQLEKSRLLSDRFSAERPKGSFSTLEIQRTEQGDSAMYLCASSLARAAQETQYFGPGTRLLVL.

This clonotype appeared a few times. V usage is TRBV7-2 and J usage is TRBJ2-1; D uncertain. Germline V gene sequence: CDR1 SGHTA, CDR2 FQGNSA. Between the trimmed V and J ends, which lost 2 bases and 5 bases, there was a span of 10 bases. CDR3 length: 14 residues. The CDR3 sequence is CASSLRGQNNEQFF. The CDR3 DNA is TGTGCCAGCAGCTTAAGAGGTCAAAACAATGAGCAGTTCTTC.

The rearrangement uses TRBV7-2 and TRBJ2-5; D not certain. The germline gives CDR1 SGHTA, CDR2 FQGNSA. Trimming shortened V by 5 bases and J by 9 bases, and 22 bases separated the two germline ends. The CDR3 covers 15 residues. CDR3 protein: CASSQEGRPERAQYF. CDR3 sequence (DNA): TGTGCCAGCAGCCAAGAAGGCCGGCCGGAGAGAGCCCAGTACTTC.

The chain combines TRBV20-1 with TRBJ2-7, with D possibly TRBD2 on 6 matching bases. V was clipped by 2 bases and J by 0 bases, with 14 bases between them. The CDR3 has 15 residues. Germline CDR1 DFQATT, CDR2 SNEGSKA (reference sequence). The CDR3 sequence is CSARHPGLGSYEQYF. CDR3 bases: TGCAGTGCTAGACATCCGGGACTGGGCTCCTACGAGCAGTACTTC.

This clonotype appeared many times. DNA for the CDR3: TGCAGTGCTAGAGAATCAGGGGCAGAGACTAATGCCTACACCTTC. This sequence encodes CSARESGAETNAYTF. J is TRBJ1-2 and V is TRBV20-1; tentative D call: TRBD1 (6 bases). V was clipped by 0 bases and J by 10 bases, with 21 bases between them. The CDR3 is 15 amino acids. Germline CDR1 and CDR2: DFQATT and SNEGSKA (reference sequence).

This clonotype was seen only a few times. This sequence joins TRBV20-1 and TRBJ1-1; D is ambiguous. This CDR3 has 16 amino acids. Germline CDR1 reads DFQATT; CDR2 reads SNEGSKA (reference sequence). Deletions cut 3 bases from V and 2 bases from J, with 19 bases between. This CDR3 is CSARGSLFLINTEAFF. The CDR3 DNA sequence: TGCAGTGCTAGGGGATCCCTCTTCCTGATCAACACTGAAGCTTTCTTT.

The CDR3 region has the DNA TGTGCCAGCAGCATGGACGCCTATGGCTACACCTTC. Encoded protein: CASSMDAYGYTF. V and J are TRBV7-8 and TRBJ1-2; unclear D gene. This CDR3 region has 12 residues. The V gene lost 5 bases and the J gene lost 4 bases, with 8 bases spanning the gap. Germline-derived CDR1 and CDR2 are SGHVS and FQNEAQ.

This clonotype was counted between two and nine times. This rearrangement joins TRBV9 to TRBJ2-5, with 7 bases matching TRBD2. With the DNA end fitting TRBJ2-7 better, the J assignment may be wrong. This CDR3 is 15 amino acids long. CDR1 SGDLS and CDR2 YYNGEE come from the germline V gene. The CDR3 protein is CASSASGVSSYEQYF. The CDR3 bases are TGTGCCAGCAGCGCGAGCGGGGTCAGCTCCTACGAGCAGTACTTC.

This clonotype was seen only a few times. V and J are TRBV29-1 and TRBJ2-2; D uncertain. This CDR3 region has 13 residues. V shed 0 bases and J shed 1 base, with 3 bases lying between them. Germline CDR1 reads SQVTM; CDR2 reads ANQGSEA. This CDR3 reads CSVEEGNTGELFF. Here the CDR3 DNA reads TGCAGCGTTGAAGAGGGGAACACCGGGGAGCTGTTTTTT.

The table lists this clonotype with many counts. This chain connects TRBV10-3 to TRBJ2-1, with a possible D match to TRBD2 (5 bases). CDR1 and CDR2 (germline): ENHRY, SYGVKD. The ends were cut back, 4 bases at V and 8 bases at J, with 15 bases in the middle. The CDR3 totals 14 residues. Written as DNA, the CDR3 is TGTGCCATCAGTGTTGTAGCAGGAGGTGATGAGCAGTTCTTC. It yields the protein CAISVVAGGDEQFF.

The chain employs TRBV2 and TRBJ2-1; no definite D call. The germline gives CDR1 SNHLY, CDR2 FYNNEI. The CDR3 has 11 residues. Trimming took off 9 bases at V and 10 bases at J, with 13 bases between the two ends. The CDR3 nucleotides are TGTGCCAGTCAGTTAGAGGAGGAGCAGTTCTTC. Amino acids: CASQLEEEQFF.

This chain connects TRBV6-4 to TRBJ1-2; a possible D gene is TRBD1 (6 bases). Germline lookup yields CDR1 MRHNA and CDR2 SNTAGT. The CDR3 consists of 15 residues. The V gene lost 1 base and the J gene lost 4 bases, with 13 bases spanning the gap. The CDR3 sequence is CASSDFGGAGYGYTF. The CDR3 DNA is TGTGCCAGCAGTGACTTCGGGGGCGCCGGCTATGGCTACACCTTC.

This clonotype turned up a few times. The J gene is TRBJ2-3, the V gene TRBV6-2 or TRBV6-3, with a weak D call TRBD2 (5 bases). Germline V gene sequence: CDR1 MNHEY, CDR2 SVGEGT. Trimming left V 7 bases short and J 5 bases short, with 16 bases between. This CDR3 contains 14 residues. CDR3 sequence: CASKLGLAEDTQYF. CDR3 bases: TGTGCCAGCAAGTTAGGGCTAGCCGAAGATACGCAGTATTTT.

CDR3 region: CAGTALDRKETQYF. Written as DNA, the CDR3 is TGTGCCGGCACCGCCTTGGACAGGAAAGAGACCCAGTACTTC. This chain uses TRBV12-3 or TRBV12-4 with TRBJ2-5, with 7 bases matching TRBD1. The CDR3 extends over 14 amino acids. Trimming at V came to 11 bases and at J to 3 bases, leaving 12 bases not matched to a gene.

The V gene is TRBV7-9, the J gene TRBJ2-2; a weak D match, TRBD1 (5 bases). Germline values: CDR1 SEHNR, CDR2 FQNEAQ (reference sequence). This CDR3 spans 16 amino acids. V was pared by 1 base and J by 9 bases, with 18 bases between. CDR3 sequence: CASSLDLSTRVRELFF. DNA for the CDR3: TGTGCCAGCAGCTTAGACCTATCTACCAGGGTGCGGGAGCTGTTTTTT.

In its sample, this clonotype was seen a few times. The chain carries TRBV6-4 and TRBJ2-5, with D possibly being TRBD2 (6 bases). The J call may be incorrect, as the DNA end agrees better with TRBJ2-1. Germline loops: CDR1 MRHNA, CDR2 SNTAGT. The CDR3 length is 13 residues. As DNA, the CDR3 is TGTGCCAGCGCTAGCGAACGAGAAAATGAGCAGTTCTTC. This codes for CASASERENEQFF.

The chain links TRBV2 to TRBJ1-1; perhaps TRBD1 as D (5 bases). CDR3 length: 14 amino acids. V lost 1 base, J lost 5 bases, and 11 bases lay in between. The germline V gene encodes CDR1 SNHLY and CDR2 FYNNEI. The CDR3 DNA reads TGTGCCAGCAGTGAAGGCCTGGGGGAGACTGAAGCTTTCTTT. Its protein product is CASSEGLGETEAFF.

The V gene is TRBV12-3 or TRBV12-4, the J gene TRBJ2-1, with TRBD1 matching over 8 bases. V dropped 6 bases and J dropped 1; count of bases not matched to a gene: 11. The CDR3 is 17 amino acids. The chain's CDR3 is CASSRIRTGGSYNEQFF. The CDR3 DNA follows: TGTGCCAGCAGCCGTATCCGTACAGGGGGATCCTACAATGAGCAGTTCTTC.

This clonotype was found a few times. This sequence joins TRBV3-1 and TRBJ2-7, with TRBD1 identical over 7 bases. This CDR3 is built from 13 residues. Germline-derived CDR1 and CDR2 are LGHDT and YNNKEL (reference sequence). J gave up 2 bases and V 5 bases, and 3 bases lay outside the gene matches. For the CDR3, the DNA is TGTGCCAGCAGCGACAGGGTGCCCTACGAGCAGTACTTC. It translates to CASSDRVPYEQYF.

A few counts support this clonotype. This chain uses TRBV20-1 with TRBJ2-5; 9 bases match TRBD2. Judging by the DNA end, TRBJ2-1 fits better; the J call may be wrong. CDR1 is DFQATT, CDR2 SNEGSKA, per germline (reference sequence). The CDR3 sequence is 15 residues long. CDR3 protein: CSARDFSGGYNEQFF. The CDR3 coding sequence is TGCAGTGCTAGAGATTTTAGCGGGGGATACAATGAGCAGTTCTTC.

In this sample, this clonotype turned up a few times. The chain uses TRBV11-2 and TRBJ2-1; 9 positions match TRBD2. CDR3 size: 16 residues. Germline V gives CDR1 SGHAT, CDR2 FQNNGV. Trimming cost V 6 bases and J 5 bases; bases outside gene matches: 11. In DNA form, the CDR3 reads TGTGCCAGCAGACCCAGCGGGGGGCCTGTCAACAATGAGCAGTTCTTC. As protein: CASRPSGGPVNNEQFF.

The chain links TRBV7-9 to TRBJ1-6; 8 bases agree with TRBD1. J lost 7 bases, V lost 1 base, and 6 bases had no gene match. From germline, CDR1 is SEHNR and CDR2 FQNEAQ (reference sequence). CDR3 length: 16 residues. The CDR3 bases are TGTGCCAGCAGCTTAGTTGTAACAGGGGGAAATTCACCCCTCCACTTT. This encodes CASSLVVTGGNSPLHF.

Remarks on this clonotype: A read error may produce the germline difference seen at one junction end. The rearrangement joins TRBV12-3 or TRBV12-4 to TRBJ1-2, with D possibly being TRBD1 (6 bases). This CDR3 has 10 amino acids. CDR3: CASSKGTNSF. CDR3 bases: TGTGCCAGCAGCAAGGGGACAAACTCCTTC.

About this clonotype itself: At one boundary the junction diverges from the germline segment, which might be a read error. This chain uses TRBV7-9 with TRBJ2-5; 9 bases agree with TRBD1. The J call is doubtful: the DNA matches TRBJ2-7 better. The CDR3 totals 14 residues. Germline V gene sequence: CDR1 SEHNR, CDR2 FQNEAQ (reference sequence). The CDR3 loop reads CASCFRDRAYEQYF. CDR3 DNA: TGTGCCAGCTGCTTCCGGGACAGGGCCTACGAGCAGTACTTC.

The chain carries TRBV6-1 and TRBJ1-5; 10 bases agree with TRBD1. J was trimmed by 3 bases and V by 6 bases; bases with no gene match: 5. This CDR3 has 15 amino acids. The V gene's germline CDR1 is MNHNS and CDR2 SASEGT. The DNA of the CDR3 is TGTGCCAGCAGGGACGGACAGGGGGTCAATCAGCCCCAGCATTTT. Translation: CASRDGQGVNQPQHF.

This clonotype was recorded a few times. The genes are TRBV5-1 and TRBJ1-1; D perhaps matches TRBD1 (5 bases). CDR1 is SGHRS, CDR2 YFSETQ, per germline. The CDR3 is 13 residues long. V gave up 2 bases and J gave up 3 bases, with 8 bases separating them. The CDR3: CASSLLGDTEAFF. The CDR3 region has the DNA TGCGCCAGCAGCTTATTGGGGGACACTGAAGCTTTCTTT.

The chain combines TRBV12-3 or TRBV12-4 with TRBJ2-5; 7 nucleotides match TRBD2. V gave up 3 bases and J gave up 4 bases; unmatched junction bases: 8. This CDR3 is 15 amino acids long. CDR3 coding DNA: TGTGCCAGCAGTTTTCGAGCGGGAAAGATAGAGACCCAGTACTTC. Encoded protein: CASSFRAGKIETQYF.

The chain couples TRBV20-1 to TRBJ1-1, with a tentative D call TRBD1 (5 bases). Germline CDR1 reads DFQATT; CDR2 reads SNEGSKA (reference sequence). Trimming cost V 3 bases and J 0 bases, with 14 bases left between them. The CDR3 has 15 residues. CDR3 sequence reads: CSASTGLELNTEAFF. In nucleotides, the CDR3 is TGCAGTGCTAGCACAGGCCTAGAGCTGAACACTGAAGCTTTCTTT.

This clonotype was observed a few times. J is TRBJ2-2 and V is TRBV29-1; TRBD1 might be the D (5 bases). From germline, CDR1 is SQVTM and CDR2 ANQGSEA. CDR3 length: 14 residues. With 3 bases removed from V and 2 bases from J, the gap between germline ends came to 10 bases. Written as DNA, the CDR3 is TGCAGCGTTGATTCAGGACACAACACCGGGGAGCTGTTTTTT. It is translated as CSVDSGHNTGELFF.